This T cell receptor (beta chain) appears in the sequencing data of a study of blood T cell repertoires in COVID-19 (dated by TCRdb to between 2020 and 2021). About the study as a whole: Collaborator samples came from the United States, Italy and Spain and covered acute and convalescent phases of COVID-19. The prospective study material was composed of cDNA or gDNA derived from T cells, B-cell-depleted T cells, or PBMCs. The dataset comprised deeply sampled blood TCRbeta repertoires from subjects exposed to, actively infected with, or recovered from COVID-19. The repertoires were made available in a free public database intended to serve as a resource for research on the immune response to SARS-CoV-2. Samples were obtained from the ongoing ImmuneRACE study (first 160 participants) and from 1,254 subjects provided by 6 global collaborators. Nearly every sample came with metadata listing a de-identified subject ID, COVID-19 status, age in years and sex. Where HLA class I and class II types were available, the types were taken from metadata supplied by the sample provider, not from assay-based typing. The paper's findings and limits, for the study overall: Clinical and demographic metadata were provided uncurated, with the amount varying by source and participant.

Each collaborating institution followed its own protocols to collect whole blood in K2EDTA tubes. For TCRbeta analysis, collaborators shipped samples as frozen whole blood, isolated PBMCs, or DNA extracted from either of those sample types. TCRbeta CDR3 regions were amplified from genomic DNA by means of the immunoSEQ Assay, a bias-controlled multiplex PCR. In the paper's pipeline: Within the assay, amplification of reference gene primers was used to estimate how many nucleated cells each sample contained. To quantify the absolute abundance of each unique TCRbeta CDR3 rearrangement, sequence reads were collapsed and filtered. Productive Simpson clonality was computed per sample as the square root of Simpson's diversity index over productive rearrangements. What TCRdb holds here is the immuneACCESS table cut down to in-frame rearrangements. Part of the clones is not present; checked against another copy, under half of the missing clones reflect an unresolved V gene, and the others are unexplained. V and J calls plus clone size are reproduced from that table; the DNA served to infer D and trimming. In this sample the table shows approximately 230,000 clones, around four fifths of which occur a single time. The ten largest clones represent around 20% of the sample.

In this sample, this clone turned up once. What this receptor recognizes is not known. Base qualities are not at hand, and no much larger clone is one base apart. The germline V gene encodes CDR1 SNHLY and CDR2 FYNNEI. Including cysteine and phenylalanine, the CDR3 has 15 amino acids. Of all the DNA, just the CDR3 is kept, 45 bases in frame from base 1. Trimming removed 6 bases from V and 6 bases from J, leaving 15 bases between the germline ends. Input material: peripheral blood. This TCR came from a young man with active or convalescent COVID-19. The V gene is TRBV2 and the J gene is TRBJ1-6; the D gene is perhaps TRBD1, on 6 matching bases. The CDR3 here reads CASRGRQDLNSPLHF. The DNA sequence is given as TGTGCCAGCAGGGGGAGACAGGACCTTAATTCACCCCTCCACTTT.